Reported below is one T cell receptor (beta chain). Antigen specificity is unknown. Sequenced by immunoSEQ multiplex PCR; TCRdb stores in-frame clones only, minus some. Here the sample spans about 130,000 clones, nearly 90% being singletons. This sample is part of a study of cytomegalovirus exposure and HLA in healthy donors. Germline CDR1 reads SNHLY; CDR2 reads FYNNEI. The CDR3 has 14 amino acids. The V and J ends lost 5 bases and 2 bases, in that order; junction bases with no gene match: 3. The study's findings and limits: Rarity characterized most TCR sequences, yet some public TCRs appeared in many donors. Cytomegalovirus association was listed for 150 to 200 TCR beta chains.

Sequencing was carried out using PBMCs. This chain links TRBV2 with TRBJ2-3; 8 bases map to TRBD1. This clonotype was sampled from a woman younger than 30 in good health and CMV-seropositive. The CDR3 nucleotides are TGTGCCAGCAGTCGGGACAGGTACACAGATACGCAGTATTTT. Residues: CASSRDRYTDTQYF.